Detailed here is one T cell receptor beta chain. What antigen it recognizes has not been identified. Within one base of it there is no much larger clone, and no base qualities were kept. As encoded in the germline V gene (reference sequence), CDR1 is MNHEY while CDR2 is SMNVEV. Reading from cysteine to phenylalanine, the CDR3 counts 14 amino acids. Of all the DNA, just the CDR3 is kept, 42 bases in frame from base 1. V is clipped by 2 bases and J by 5 bases, and the sequence between their germline boundaries is 12 bases long. The sample belongs to a study of T cell repertoires in cytomegalovirus infection (dated by TCRdb to 2018 to 2020). Some background on the complete study: The HLA type of each donor mattered for the analysis, because public TCR beta signatures pointed to carriage of CMV infection along with the matching HLA type.

Sequencer: Illumina HiSeq 1500. In TCRdb, the public reads were trimmed at Q25 with fastp and aligned with MiXCR, with productive beta chains retained. CDR3 protein sequences are deduplicated, and each keeps its most common genes and DNA. This sample holds approximately 550,000 distinct CDR3 sequences; about 17% were observed only once. The top ten clonotypes cover more than 20% of the sample. Here is what the overall study found, with its caveats: The ex vivo response was dominated by HLA-C-restricted CMV-specific TCR beta clonotypes, which also provided the single most frequent clonotype in two of eight donors. Cumulative frequency of public TCR beta family members discriminated carriers of CMV infection plus the relevant HLA type in this cohort and an independent 352-donor cohort.

The sequenced sample consisted of CD8+ T cells from PBMCs. The clonotype was recovered from a human donor in good health (CMV status not recorded). Some clones in this sample may be carry-over from other donors' samples. This sequence uses TRBV27 and TRBJ2-5; the D gene lacks a confident call. The CDR3 sequence is CASSLEGGVETQYF. In nucleotides, the sequence is TGTGCCAGCAGTTTAGAAGGCGGCGTCGAGACCCAGTACTTC.